This entry lists 31 T cell receptor beta chains sequenced from one sample in a study of CXCR3-negative and CXCR3-positive naive CD8 T cells. With UMI labels, 5' RACE was used to prepare the TRB cDNA libraries. TCRdb processed the 5' RACE reads again and assigns one entry to each CDR3 protein, with no DNA. The table for this sample gives around 96,000 distinct CDR3 sequences. The sample consisted of naive CXCR3- CD8+ T cells from blood. Subset of the sample: CD45RO-CCR7+CD27+CD95- naive CD8+ T cells lacking CXCR3 (TNR3-). These receptors were taken from a human donor in good health. Some clones in this sample may be carry-over from other donors' samples.

The genes are TRBV7-6 and TRBJ2-7; TCRdb's D gene call, TRBD2, goes unchecked for lack of DNA. The CDR3 is 17 residues long. Germline CDR1 is SGHVS and CDR2 is FNYEAQ. This CDR3 reads CASSLAVAGVSSYEQYF.

This chain connects TRBV5-1 to TRBJ1-1; TCRdb indicates TRBD1, and absent DNA this call remains unverified. Germline loops: CDR1 SGHRS, CDR2 YFSETQ. This CDR3 has 14 residues. CDR3: CASSLGGGGTEAFF. Full variable domain (rest looked up from reference TRBV5-1 and TRBJ1-1): KAGVTQTPRYLIKTRGQQVTLSCSPISGHRSVSWYQQTPGQGLQFLFEYFSETQRNKGNFPGRFSGRQFSNSRSEMNVSTLELGDSALYLCASSLGGGGTEAFFGQGTRLTVV.

This rearrangement joins TRBV11-2 to TRBJ2-7; the D call of TRBD1 rests on TCRdb alone, since no DNA is present to check it. This CDR3 contains 15 residues. The germline gives CDR1 SGHAT, CDR2 FQNNGV. CDR3 sequence: CASSPDSGTGYEQYF.

The rearrangement joins TRBV14 to TRBJ1-1. From germline, CDR1 is SGHDN and CDR2 FVKESK. CDR3 length: 14 residues. CDR3 residues: CASSQDRLALGAFF.

J is TRBJ2-2 and V is TRBV29-1; TCRdb's assignment of TRBD1 cannot be checked, as there is no DNA. The germline gives CDR1 SQVTM, CDR2 ANQGSEA. The length of the CDR3 is 12 residues. The CDR3 protein is CSVLGGTGELFF.

The chain uses TRBV11-1 and TRBJ2-1; TCRdb picks TRBD1, but there is no DNA to check that call. Germline V gene lookup returns CDR1 SGHAT and CDR2 FQDESV (reference sequence). This CDR3 is 12 amino acids long. The chain's CDR3 is CASSSGGNEQFF.

The CDR3 protein is CSVFGQGGNTGELFF. The J gene is TRBJ2-2, the V gene TRBV29-1; TCRdb returns TRBD1, unconfirmable since there is no DNA. Germline V gives CDR1 SQVTM, CDR2 ANQGSEA. The CDR3 length is 15 residues.

The CDR3 sequence is CASSPIPSRGSPYNEQFF. V is TRBV7-6 and J is TRBJ2-1; TCRdb indicates TRBD1, and absent DNA this call remains unverified. The CDR3 is 18 amino acids. Per the germline V gene, CDR1 is SGHVS and CDR2 is FNYEAQ.

This chain links TRBV29-1 with TRBJ1-2. CDR1 SQVTM and CDR2 ANQGSEA come from the germline V gene. The CDR3 contains 13 residues. CDR3 protein: CSVMGIGRDGYTF.

The J gene is TRBJ2-1, the V gene TRBV7-9. The CDR3 has 15 residues. Germline values: CDR1 SEHNR, CDR2 FQNEAQ (reference sequence). The CDR3 region is CASSLAVYPWNEQFF.

The V and J genes are TRBV29-1 and TRBJ2-7; the TRBD1 assignment by TCRdb is unverifiable without DNA. The CDR3 length is 13 residues. The V gene's germline CDR1 is SQVTM and CDR2 ANQGSEA. The CDR3 loop reads CSAQTGGSYEQYF.

The V gene is TRBV29-1, the J gene TRBJ2-4; TCRdb's assignment of TRBD1 cannot be checked, as there is no DNA. Germline V gene lookup returns CDR1 SQVTM and CDR2 ANQGSEA. The CDR3 runs to 14 residues. The CDR3 here is CSVVGDGAKNIQYF.

V usage is TRBV27 and J usage is TRBJ2-7. The CDR3 has 14 amino acids. Germline assignment: CDR1 MNHEY and CDR2 SMNVEV (reference sequence). The CDR3 loop is CASSASDSSYEQYF.

The J gene is TRBJ2-7, the V gene TRBV3-1; absent DNA, TCRdb's TRBD1 call cannot be checked. Per germline, CDR1 LGHDT and CDR2 YNNKEL (reference sequence). This CDR3 has 15 residues. CDR3 in amino acids: CASSPDRGLLYEQYF.

The rearrangement links TRBV7-2 to TRBJ2-5; the TCRdb D gene call, TRBD2, has no DNA to confirm it. The CDR3 has 15 amino acids. Germline values: CDR1 SGHTA, CDR2 FQGNSA. The CDR3 is CASSLDARWAETQYF.

The V call is TRBV18, the J call TRBJ2-1; TCRdb designates TRBD1, a call that cannot be tested without DNA. CDR3 length equals 15 residues. From germline, CDR1 is KGHSH and CDR2 LQKENI. The CDR3 spells CASSPPDRRYNEQFF.

V usage is TRBV7-9 and J usage is TRBJ1-1. Looked up from germline, CDR1 is SEHNR and CDR2 is FQNEAQ (reference sequence). The CDR3 runs 15 residues. The chain's CDR3 is CASSLGVRSYTEAFF.

V and J are TRBV19 and TRBJ2-1. CDR3 length equals 15 residues. Germline V gives CDR1 LNHDA, CDR2 SQIVND (reference sequence). CDR3: CASSIGFLRDNEQFF.

The V call is TRBV7-9, the J call TRBJ2-5; TCRdb indicates TRBD2, and absent DNA this call remains unverified. The CDR3 loop spans 14 amino acids. The germline CDR1 and CDR2 sequences are SEHNR and FQNEAQ (reference sequence). CDR3 amino acids: CASSLVGVGETQYF.

This chain connects TRBV28 to TRBJ2-3; TCRdb picks TRBD1, but there is no DNA to check that call. CDR3 length equals 16 residues. In germline, CDR1 is MDHEN, CDR2 SYDVKM. This CDR3 is CASSTRTGFSTDTQYF.

This chain joins TRBV9 and TRBJ1-5; TCRdb lists TRBD1, though no DNA is available to test this call. The CDR3 contains 14 residues. Germline CDR1 SGDLS, CDR2 YYNGEE. CDR3 amino acids: CASSPDRGGQPQHF.

This rearrangement joins TRBV28 to TRBJ2-1; the TCRdb D gene call, TRBD2, has no DNA to confirm it. CDR3 size: 15 residues. Germline CDR1 is MDHEN and CDR2 is SYDVKM. Here the CDR3 reads CASSFNLAADNEQFF.

The CDR3: CASSDRDRTYEQYF. The rearrangement links TRBV27 to TRBJ2-7; the TRBD1 assignment by TCRdb is unverifiable without DNA. CDR3 length: 14 residues. Germline V lookup: CDR1 MNHEY, CDR2 SMNVEV (reference sequence).

The chain employs TRBV5-6 and TRBJ2-7; TCRdb names TRBD1, which stays unverified in the absence of DNA. CDR3 length equals 14 residues. From germline, CDR1 is SGHDT and CDR2 YYEEEE. The CDR3 region is CASSLRGRFYEQYF.

The genes are TRBV9 and TRBJ2-3; lacking DNA, the TRBD1 call made by TCRdb goes unchecked. In germline, CDR1 is SGDLS, CDR2 YYNGEE. There are 16 residues in the CDR3. CDR3 protein: CASSVEGTGSTDTQYF. Using reference TRBV9 and TRBJ2-3 for the parts outside the CDR3, the full variable domain is DSGVTQTPKHLITATGQRVTLRCSPRSGDLSVYWYQQSLDQGLQFLIQYYNGEERAKGNILERFSAQQFPDLHSELNLSSLELGDSALYFCASSVEGTGSTDTQYFGPGTRLTVL.

V and J are TRBV7-6 and TRBJ2-1; TCRdb selects TRBD1, and the lack of DNA leaves this call unchecked. Germline loops: CDR1 SGHVS, CDR2 FNYEAQ. CDR3 length: 13 residues. CDR3: CASSSAGTNEQFF.

The chain uses TRBV4-3 and TRBJ2-7; TCRdb picks TRBD1, but there is no DNA to check that call. Germline assignment: CDR1 LGHNA and CDR2 YSLEER. This CDR3 comprises 16 residues. CDR3 protein: CASSQGWGRGPYEQYF.

V and J are TRBV3-1 and TRBJ2-5; the D call of TRBD2 rests on TCRdb alone, since no DNA is present to check it. The CDR3 has 14 amino acids. Germline CDR1 reads LGHDT; CDR2 reads YNNKEL (reference sequence). The CDR3 here is CASTERGRGETQYF.

This chain uses TRBV20-1 with TRBJ1-1; TCRdb's D gene call, TRBD1, goes unchecked for lack of DNA. Germline values: CDR1 DFQATT, CDR2 SNEGSKA (reference sequence). The CDR3 extends over 13 amino acids. The CDR3 region is CSARGAGDPEAFF.

This chain joins TRBV20-1 and TRBJ2-1. The germline CDR1 and CDR2 sequences are DFQATT and SNEGSKA (reference sequence). CDR3 size: 14 residues. The CDR3 spells CSARFKGTYNEQFF.

V usage is TRBV15 and J usage is TRBJ1-4; checking the TCRdb D call of TRBD1 is not possible without DNA. From germline, CDR1 is LNHNV and CDR2 YYDKDF (reference sequence). This CDR3 comprises 15 residues. CDR3: CATSRDPGMDEKLFF.